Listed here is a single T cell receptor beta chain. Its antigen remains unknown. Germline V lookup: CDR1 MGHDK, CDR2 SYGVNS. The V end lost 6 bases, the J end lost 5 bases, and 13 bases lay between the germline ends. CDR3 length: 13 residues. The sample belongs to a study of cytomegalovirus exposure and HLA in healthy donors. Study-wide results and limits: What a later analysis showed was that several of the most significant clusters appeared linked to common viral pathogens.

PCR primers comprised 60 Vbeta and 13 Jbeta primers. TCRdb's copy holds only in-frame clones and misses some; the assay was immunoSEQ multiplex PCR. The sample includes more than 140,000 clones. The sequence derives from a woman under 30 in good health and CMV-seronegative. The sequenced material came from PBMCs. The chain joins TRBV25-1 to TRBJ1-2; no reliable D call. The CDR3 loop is CASRPPGSYGYTF. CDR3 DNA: TGTGCCAGCAGGCCCCCCGGGAGTTATGGCTACACCTTC.